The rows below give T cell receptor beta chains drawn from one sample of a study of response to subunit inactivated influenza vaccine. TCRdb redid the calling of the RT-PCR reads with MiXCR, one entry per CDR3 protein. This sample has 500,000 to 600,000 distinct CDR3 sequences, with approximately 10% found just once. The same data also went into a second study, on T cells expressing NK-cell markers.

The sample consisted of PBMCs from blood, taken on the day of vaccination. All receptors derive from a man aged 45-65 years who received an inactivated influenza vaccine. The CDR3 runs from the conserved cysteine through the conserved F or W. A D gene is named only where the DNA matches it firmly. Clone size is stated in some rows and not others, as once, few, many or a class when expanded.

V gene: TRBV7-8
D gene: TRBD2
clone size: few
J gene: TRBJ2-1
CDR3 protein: CASSLWTSGSYNEQFF
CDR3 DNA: TGTGCCAGCAGCCTCTGGACTAGCGGGAGCTACAATGAGCAGTTCTTC

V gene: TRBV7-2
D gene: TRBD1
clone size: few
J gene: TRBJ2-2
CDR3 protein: CASSTRQGANTGELFF
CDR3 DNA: TGTGCCAGCAGCACGCGACAGGGGGCGAACACCGGGGAGCTGTTTTTT

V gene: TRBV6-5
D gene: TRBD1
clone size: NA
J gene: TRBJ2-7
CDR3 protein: CASSYPRDRDEQYF
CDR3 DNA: TGTGCCAGCAGTTACCCCCGGGACAGGGACGAGCAGTACTTC

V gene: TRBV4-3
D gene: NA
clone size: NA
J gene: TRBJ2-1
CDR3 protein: CASSPRGPLGNEQFF
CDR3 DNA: TGCGCCAGCAGCCCAAGGGGCCCCCTGGGGAATGAGCAGTTCTTC

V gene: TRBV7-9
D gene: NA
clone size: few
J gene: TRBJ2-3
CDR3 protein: CASSPPGLGDTQYF
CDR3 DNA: TGTGCCAGCAGCCCACCGGGGCTAGGGGATACGCAGTATTTT

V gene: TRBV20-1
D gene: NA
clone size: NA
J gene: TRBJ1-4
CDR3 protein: CSARVVRDINEKLFF
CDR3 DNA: TGCAGTGCTAGAGTTGTTAGGGACATAAATGAAAAACTGTTTTTT

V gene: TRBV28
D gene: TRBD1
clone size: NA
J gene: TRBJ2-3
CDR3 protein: CASSSLMGQAISTDTQYF
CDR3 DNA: TGTGCCAGCAGTTCACTTATGGGACAGGCCATTAGCACAGATACGCAGTATTTT

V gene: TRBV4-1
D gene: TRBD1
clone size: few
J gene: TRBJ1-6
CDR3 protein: CASSGQERMAPLHF
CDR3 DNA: TGCGCCAGCAGCGGACAGGAAAGAATGGCACCCCTCCACTTT

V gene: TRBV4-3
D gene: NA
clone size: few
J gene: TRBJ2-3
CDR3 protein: CASSSLEGAGRTDTQYF
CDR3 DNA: TGCGCCAGCAGCTCACTAGAAGGGGCGGGCCGCACAGATACGCAGTATTTT

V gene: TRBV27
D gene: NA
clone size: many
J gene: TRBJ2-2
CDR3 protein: CASSLHRTGELFF
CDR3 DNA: TGTGCCAGCAGTTTACATCGGACCGGGGAGCTGTTTTTT

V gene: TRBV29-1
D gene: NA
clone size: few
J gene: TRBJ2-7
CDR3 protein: CSAQRGGNEQYF
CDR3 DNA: TGCAGCGCACAGCGAGGGGGGAACGAGCAGTACTTC

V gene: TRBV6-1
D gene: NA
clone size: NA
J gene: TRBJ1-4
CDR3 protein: CASRQGRTNEKLFF
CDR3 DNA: TGTGCCAGCAGGCAAGGGAGGACTAATGAAAAACTGTTTTTT

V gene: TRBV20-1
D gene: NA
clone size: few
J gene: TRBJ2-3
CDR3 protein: CSAKRYGGDTQYF
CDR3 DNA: TGCAGTGCCAAGAGATACGGAGGAGATACGCAGTATTTT

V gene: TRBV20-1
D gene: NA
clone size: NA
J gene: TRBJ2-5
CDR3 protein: CSARPDTRETQYF
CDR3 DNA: TGCAGTGCTAGACCCGACACCCGAGAGACCCAGTACTTC

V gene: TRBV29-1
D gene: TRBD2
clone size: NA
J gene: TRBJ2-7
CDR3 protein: CSVLTSGGLSSYEQYF
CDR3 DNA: TGCAGCGTTCTCACTAGCGGGGGGTTGAGCTCCTACGAGCAGTACTTC

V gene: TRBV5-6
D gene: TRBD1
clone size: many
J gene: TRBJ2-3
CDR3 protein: CASSLVGQGAGTDTQYF
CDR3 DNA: TGTGCCAGCAGCTTGGTAGGACAGGGGGCCGGCACAGATACGCAGTATTTT

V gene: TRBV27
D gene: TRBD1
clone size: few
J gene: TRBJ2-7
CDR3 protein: CASSFIPDRGHSYEQYF
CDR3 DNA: TGTGCCAGCAGTTTCATCCCGGACAGGGGGCATTCCTACGAGCAGTACTTC

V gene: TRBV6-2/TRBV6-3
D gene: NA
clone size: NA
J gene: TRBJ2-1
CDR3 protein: CASRTFLGNEQFF
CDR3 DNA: TGTGCCAGCCGTACTTTCCTAGGCAATGAGCAGTTCTTC

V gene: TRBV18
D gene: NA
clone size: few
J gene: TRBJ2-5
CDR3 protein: CASSPPQSGHQETQYF
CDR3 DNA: TGTGCCAGCTCACCACCCCAGTCTGGGCACCAAGAGACCCAGTACTTC

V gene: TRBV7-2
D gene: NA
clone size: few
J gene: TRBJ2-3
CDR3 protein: CASSSQPRERGTDTQYF
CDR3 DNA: TGTGCCAGCAGCTCCCAACCTCGGGAGAGAGGCACAGATACGCAGTATTTT

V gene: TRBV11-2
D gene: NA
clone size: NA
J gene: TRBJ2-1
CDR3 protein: CASSLEASVRSEQFF
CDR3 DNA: TGTGCCAGCAGCTTAGAGGCCAGTGTGAGGAGTGAGCAGTTCTTC

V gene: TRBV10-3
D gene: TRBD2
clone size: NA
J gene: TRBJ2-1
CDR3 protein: CAISESAGLAGAGEQFF
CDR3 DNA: TGTGCCATCAGTGAGTCGGCCGGTTTAGCGGGAGCGGGTGAGCAGTTCTTC

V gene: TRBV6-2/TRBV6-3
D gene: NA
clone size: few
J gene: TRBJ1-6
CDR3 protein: CASSYSADRSYNSPLHF
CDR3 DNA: TGTGCCAGCAGTTATTCTGCGGATCGATCCTATAATTCACCCCTCCACTTT

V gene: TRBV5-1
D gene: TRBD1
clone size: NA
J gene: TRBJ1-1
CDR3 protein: CASRGQGGTTEAFF
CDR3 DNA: TGCGCCAGCAGAGGACAGGGGGGAACGACTGAAGCTTTCTTT

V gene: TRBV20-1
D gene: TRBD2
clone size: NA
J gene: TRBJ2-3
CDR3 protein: CSARDSKRGGPDTQYF
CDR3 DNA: TGCAGTGCTAGAGATTCGAAACGGGGGGGCCCGGATACGCAGTATTTT

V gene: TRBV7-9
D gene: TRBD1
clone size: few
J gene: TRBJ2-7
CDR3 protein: CASSSRGTDYYEQYF
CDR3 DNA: TGTGCCAGCAGCTCCAGGGGGACAGATTACTACGAGCAGTACTTC

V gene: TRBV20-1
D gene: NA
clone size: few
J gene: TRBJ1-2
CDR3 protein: CSARLTGLNYGYTF
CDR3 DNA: TGCAGTGCTAGACTAACAGGGTTAAACTATGGCTACACCTTC

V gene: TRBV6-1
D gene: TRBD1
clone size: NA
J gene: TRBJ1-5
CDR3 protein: CASSRDRGQGQPQHF
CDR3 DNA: TGTGCCAGCAGCCGAGACAGGGGGCAGGGTCAGCCCCAGCATTTT

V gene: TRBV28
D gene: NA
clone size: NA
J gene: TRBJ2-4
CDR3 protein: CASSLRENIQYF
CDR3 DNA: TGTGCCAGCAGTTTAAGGGAAAACATTCAGTACTTC

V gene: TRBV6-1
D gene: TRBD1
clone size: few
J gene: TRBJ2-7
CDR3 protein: CASSGWDRGLDEQYF
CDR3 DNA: TGTGCCAGCAGTGGATGGGACAGGGGGCTTGACGAGCAGTACTTC

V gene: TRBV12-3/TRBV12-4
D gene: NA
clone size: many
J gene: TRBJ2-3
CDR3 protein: CASSLRDTDTQYF
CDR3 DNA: TGTGCCAGCAGTTTGAGAGACACAGATACGCAGTATTTT

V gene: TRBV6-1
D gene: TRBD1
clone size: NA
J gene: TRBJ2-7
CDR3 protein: CATRDRGLAGSYEQYF
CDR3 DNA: TGTGCCACCAGGGACAGGGGGCTAGCGGGCTCCTACGAGCAGTACTTC

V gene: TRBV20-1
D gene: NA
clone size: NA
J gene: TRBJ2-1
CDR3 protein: CSARPQVAYNEQFF
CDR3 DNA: TGCAGTGCCCGCCCACAGGTCGCCTACAATGAGCAGTTCTTC

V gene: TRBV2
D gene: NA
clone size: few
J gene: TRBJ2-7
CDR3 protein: CASSRGWFYEQYF
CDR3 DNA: TGTGCCAGCAGTCGAGGCTGGTTTTACGAGCAGTACTTC

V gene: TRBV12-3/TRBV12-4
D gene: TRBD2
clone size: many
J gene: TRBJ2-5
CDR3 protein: CASKLAGGETQYF
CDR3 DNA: TGTGCCAGCAAACTAGCGGGAGGGGAGACCCAGTACTTC

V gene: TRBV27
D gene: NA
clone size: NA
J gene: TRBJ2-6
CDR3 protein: CVSSPRRTVSYSGANVLTF
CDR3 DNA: TGTGTCAGCAGCCCGAGACGGACGGTATCCTATTCTGGGGCCAACGTCCTGACTTTC

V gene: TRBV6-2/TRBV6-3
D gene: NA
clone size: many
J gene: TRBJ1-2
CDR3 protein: CASSYLDTAVYGYTF
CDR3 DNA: TGTGCCAGCAGTTACCTGGACACTGCGGTCTATGGCTACACCTTC

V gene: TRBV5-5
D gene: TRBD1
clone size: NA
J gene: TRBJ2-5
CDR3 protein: CASSLGAGGWETQYF
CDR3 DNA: TGTGCCAGCAGCTTGGGTGCAGGGGGATGGGAGACCCAGTACTTC

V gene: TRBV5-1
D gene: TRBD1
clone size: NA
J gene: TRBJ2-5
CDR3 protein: CASSFLGQGPGETQYF
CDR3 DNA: TGCGCCAGCAGCTTCCTAGGACAGGGACCAGGGGAGACCCAGTACTTC

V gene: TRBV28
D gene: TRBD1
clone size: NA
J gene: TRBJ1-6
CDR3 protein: CASSLGRGPSPLHF
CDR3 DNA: TGTGCCAGCAGTTTGGGCAGGGGGCCTTCACCCCTCCACTTT

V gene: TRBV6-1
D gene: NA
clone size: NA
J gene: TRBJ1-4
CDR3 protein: CASSTGHQDPNYNEKLFF
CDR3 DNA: TGTGCCAGCAGTACGGGACACCAGGACCCCAATTATAATGAAAAACTGTTTTTT

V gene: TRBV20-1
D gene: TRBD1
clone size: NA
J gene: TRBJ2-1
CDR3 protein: CSATTGVPYNEQFF
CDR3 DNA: TGCAGTGCCACCACAGGGGTTCCCTACAATGAGCAGTTCTTC

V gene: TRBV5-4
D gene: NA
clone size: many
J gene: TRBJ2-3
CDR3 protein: CASSLQGSTDTQYF
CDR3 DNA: TGTGCCAGCAGTTTACAGGGCAGCACAGATACGCAGTATTTT

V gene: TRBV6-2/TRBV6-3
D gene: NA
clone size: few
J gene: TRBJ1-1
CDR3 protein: CASSKQGNTEAFF
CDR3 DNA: TGTGCCAGCAGCAAACAGGGGAACACTGAAGCTTTCTTT

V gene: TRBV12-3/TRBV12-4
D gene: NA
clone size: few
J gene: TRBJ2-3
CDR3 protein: CASSLSRRADTQYF
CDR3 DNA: TGTGCCAGCAGTTTATCCCGGAGGGCAGATACGCAGTATTTT

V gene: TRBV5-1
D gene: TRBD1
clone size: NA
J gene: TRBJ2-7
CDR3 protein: CASSPRQGTAYEQYF
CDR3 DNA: TGCGCCAGCAGCCCGAGACAGGGTACTGCATACGAGCAGTACTTC

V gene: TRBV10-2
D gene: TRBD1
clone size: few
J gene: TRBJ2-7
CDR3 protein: CASSKPDRGLYEQYF
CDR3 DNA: TGCGCCAGCAGTAAACCGGACAGGGGGCTCTACGAGCAGTACTTC

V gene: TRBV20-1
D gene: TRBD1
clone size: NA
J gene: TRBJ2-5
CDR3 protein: CSARRQGVETQYF
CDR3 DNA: TGCAGTGCTAGAAGGCAGGGGGTAGAGACCCAGTACTTC

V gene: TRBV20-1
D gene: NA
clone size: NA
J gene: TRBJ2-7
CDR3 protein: CSARNYHNSYEQYF
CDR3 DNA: TGCAGTGCTAGAAACTACCATAACTCCTACGAGCAGTACTTC

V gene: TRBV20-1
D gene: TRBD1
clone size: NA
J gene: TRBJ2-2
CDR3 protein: CGGQGATGELFF
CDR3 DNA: TGCGGGGGACAGGGCGCCACCGGGGAGCTGTTTTTT

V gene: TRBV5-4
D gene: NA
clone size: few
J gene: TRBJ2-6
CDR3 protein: CASSFGVPGANVLTF
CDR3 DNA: TGTGCCAGCAGCTTTGGGGTTCCGGGGGCCAACGTCCTGACTTTC

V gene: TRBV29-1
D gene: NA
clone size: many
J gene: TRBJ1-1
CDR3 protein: CSVGGLMNTEAFF
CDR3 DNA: TGCAGCGTTGGAGGTCTTATGAACACTGAAGCTTTCTTT

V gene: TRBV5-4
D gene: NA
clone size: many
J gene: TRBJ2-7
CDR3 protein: CASSHLADSYEQYF
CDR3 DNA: TGTGCCAGCAGCCACCTGGCTGACTCCTACGAGCAGTACTTC